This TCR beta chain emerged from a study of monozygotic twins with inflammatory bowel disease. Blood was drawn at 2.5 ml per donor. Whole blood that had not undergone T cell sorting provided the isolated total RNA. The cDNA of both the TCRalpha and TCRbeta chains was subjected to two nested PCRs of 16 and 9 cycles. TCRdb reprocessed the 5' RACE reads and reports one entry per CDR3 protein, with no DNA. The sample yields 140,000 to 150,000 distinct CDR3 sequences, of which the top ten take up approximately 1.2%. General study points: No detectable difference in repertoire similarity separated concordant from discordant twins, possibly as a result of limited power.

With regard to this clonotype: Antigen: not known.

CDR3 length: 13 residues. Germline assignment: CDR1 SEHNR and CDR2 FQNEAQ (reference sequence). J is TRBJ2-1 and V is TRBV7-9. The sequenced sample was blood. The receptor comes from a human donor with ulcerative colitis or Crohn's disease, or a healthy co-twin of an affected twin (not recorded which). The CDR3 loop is CASSHEIGYEQFF.